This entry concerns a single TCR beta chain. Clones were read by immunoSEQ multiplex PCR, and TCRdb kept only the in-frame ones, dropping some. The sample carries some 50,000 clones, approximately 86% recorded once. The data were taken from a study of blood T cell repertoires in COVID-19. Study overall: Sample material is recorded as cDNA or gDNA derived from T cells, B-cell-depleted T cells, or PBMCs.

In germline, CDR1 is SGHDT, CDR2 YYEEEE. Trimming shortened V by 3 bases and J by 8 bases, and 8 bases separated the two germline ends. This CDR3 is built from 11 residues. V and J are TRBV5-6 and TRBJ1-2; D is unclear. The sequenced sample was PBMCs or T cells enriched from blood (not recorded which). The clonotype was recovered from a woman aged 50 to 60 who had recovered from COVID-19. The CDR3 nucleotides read TGTGCCAGCAGCTACCAGACAGGCTACACCTTC. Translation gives CASSYQTGYTF.